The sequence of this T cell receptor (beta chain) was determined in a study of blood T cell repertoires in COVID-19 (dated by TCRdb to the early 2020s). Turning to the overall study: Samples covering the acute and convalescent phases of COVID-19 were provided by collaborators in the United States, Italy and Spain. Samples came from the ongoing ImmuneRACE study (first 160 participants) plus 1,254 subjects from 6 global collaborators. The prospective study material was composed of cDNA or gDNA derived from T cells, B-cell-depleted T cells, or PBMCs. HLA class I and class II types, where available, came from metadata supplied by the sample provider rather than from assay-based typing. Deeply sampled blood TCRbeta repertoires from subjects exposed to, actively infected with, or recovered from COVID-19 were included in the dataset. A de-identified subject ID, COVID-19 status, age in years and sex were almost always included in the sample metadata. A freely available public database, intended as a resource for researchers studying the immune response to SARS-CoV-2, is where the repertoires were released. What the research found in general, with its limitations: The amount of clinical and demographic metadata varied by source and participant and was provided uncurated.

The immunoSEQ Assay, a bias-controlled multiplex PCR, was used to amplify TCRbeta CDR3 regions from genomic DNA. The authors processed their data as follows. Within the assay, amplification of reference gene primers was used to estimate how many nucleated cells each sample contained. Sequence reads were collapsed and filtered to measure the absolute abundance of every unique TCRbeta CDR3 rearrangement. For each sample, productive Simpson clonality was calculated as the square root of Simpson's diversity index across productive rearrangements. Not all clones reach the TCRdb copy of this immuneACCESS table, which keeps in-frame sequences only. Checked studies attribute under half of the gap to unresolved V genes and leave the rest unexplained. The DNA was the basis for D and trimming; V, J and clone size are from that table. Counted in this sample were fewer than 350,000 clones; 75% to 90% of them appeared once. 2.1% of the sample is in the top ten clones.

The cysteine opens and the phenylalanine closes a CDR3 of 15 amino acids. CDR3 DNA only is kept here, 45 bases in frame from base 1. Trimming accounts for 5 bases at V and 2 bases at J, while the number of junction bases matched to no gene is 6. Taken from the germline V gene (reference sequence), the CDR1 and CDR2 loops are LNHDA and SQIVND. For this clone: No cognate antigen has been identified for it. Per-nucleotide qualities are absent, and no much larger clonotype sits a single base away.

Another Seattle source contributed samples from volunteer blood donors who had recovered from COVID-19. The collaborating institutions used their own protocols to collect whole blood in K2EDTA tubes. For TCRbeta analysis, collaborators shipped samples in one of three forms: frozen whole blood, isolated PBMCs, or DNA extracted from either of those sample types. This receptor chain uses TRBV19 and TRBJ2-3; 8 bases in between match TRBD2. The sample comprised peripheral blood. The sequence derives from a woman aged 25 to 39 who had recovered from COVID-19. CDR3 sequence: CASSQRGPLTDTQYF. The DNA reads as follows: TGTGCCAGTAGTCAGCGGGGGCCCCTCACAGATACGCAGTATTTT. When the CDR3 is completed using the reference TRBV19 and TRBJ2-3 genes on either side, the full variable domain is DGGITQSPKYLFRKEGQNVTLSCEQNLNHDAMYWYRQDPGQGLRLIYYSQIVNDFQKGDIAEGYSVSREKKESFPLTVTSAQKNPTAFYLCASSQRGPLTDTQYFGPGTRLTVL.